This T cell receptor (beta chain) was recovered during a study of shared clonotypes between healthy human individuals. Study outcomes and limitations: Against clonotypes common to all four donors, non-shared ones had lower generation probabilities.

V lost 4 bases, J lost 5 bases, and 16 bases lay in between. Germline V gene data show CDR1 as SGHKS and CDR2 as YYEKEE (reference sequence). CDR3 length: 15 residues. Points on this clone: The antigen is undetermined.

The donors, all of them Caucasian adults, lived in Nashville, Tennessee. A CD45RA+ naive subset and a CD45RA-negative memory subset were split from CD4+ cells. Generated by immunoSEQ multiplex PCR, the TCRdb table keeps only in-frame clones and is missing some. The sample contains fewer than 3 million clones, 92% of which appear only once. The rearrangement uses TRBV5-5 and TRBJ1-5; D is possibly TRBD1 (5 bases). The specimen sequenced was naive CD4+ T cells from PBMCs. Subset described: CD45RA+ positively selected. The TCR was taken from a man aged 18 to 30 in good health. Some clones in this sample may be carry-over from other donors' samples. The CDR3 loop is CASSLDVGRHQPQHF. As DNA, the CDR3 is TGTGCCAGCAGCCTCGACGTGGGACGCCATCAGCCCCAGCATTTT.